Each of the 7 T cell receptor beta chains below was sequenced from the same sample in a study of T-cell reconstitution after alpha-beta-depleted transplantation in children. For TCRbeta, the library was prepared with unique molecular identifiers. TCRdb used MiXCR to reprocess the PCR reads, holding one entry per CDR3 protein. The sample includes fewer than 1 million distinct CDR3 sequences, 15% to 20% of them seen just once. Sequences were derived from PBMCs, mostly from graft donor cells, sampled 360 days after TCRalphabeta/CD19-depleted stem cell transplant. These receptors all stem from a male patient between 5 and 17 years old who had a stem cell transplant for acute lymphoblastic leukemia, so the T cells may come from the graft donor.

This chain joins TRBV4-1 and TRBJ2-7; D gene uncertain. This CDR3 has 13 residues. V lost 0 bases and J lost 2, with 5 bases in between. Germline lookup yields CDR1 MGHRA and CDR2 YSYEKL. CDR3 sequence reads: CASSQDLAYEQYF. The CDR3, as DNA: TGCGCCAGCAGCCAAGATCTAGCCTACGAGCAGTACTTC.

The chain is built from TRBV5-1 and TRBJ2-3; TRBD1 agrees at 10 bases. The germline V gene encodes CDR1 SGHRS and CDR2 YFSETQ. This CDR3 has 14 amino acids. V dropped 3 bases and J dropped 5; count of bases not matched to a gene: 3. Here the CDR3 DNA reads TGCGCCAGCAGCTGGACAGGGGGGATAGATACGCAGTATTTT. This gives the protein CASSWTGGIDTQYF.

This clonotype was counted only a few times. The CDR3 is CASSRDRGPQAFF. In DNA, the CDR3 is TGTGCCAGCAGCCGCGACAGGGGGCCTCAAGCTTTCTTT. The chain combines TRBV12-3 or TRBV12-4 with TRBJ1-1; 10 bases agree with TRBD1. There are 13 residues in the CDR3. J gave up 9 bases and V 6 bases, and 7 bases lay outside the gene matches.

In this sample, this clonotype turned up a few times. The rearrangement joins TRBV6-5 to TRBJ2-6; D perhaps matches TRBD1 (6 bases). The CDR3 runs to 18 residues. Germline V gives CDR1 MNHEY, CDR2 SVGAGI. V lost 1 base, J lost 0 bases, and 13 bases lay in between. This CDR3 is CASSYLTGSRSGANVLTF. The CDR3 DNA sequence: TGTGCCAGCAGTTACTTGACAGGATCACGCTCTGGGGCCAACGTCCTGACTTTC.

This clonotype turned up a few times. The chain has TRBV3-1 and TRBJ2-7; D might be TRBD1 (5 bases). CDR3 length: 17 amino acids. The germline V and J ends were trimmed by 0 bases and 3 bases, with 18 bases remaining between them. Germline V CDR1 and CDR2: LGHDT, YNNKEL (reference sequence). The CDR3 loop reads CASSQDIRIQGIYEQYF. CDR3 sequence (DNA): TGTGCCAGCAGCCAAGATATAAGGATTCAGGGAATCTACGAGCAGTACTTC.

This clonotype was counted a few times. V is TRBV20-1 and J is TRBJ1-5, with no clear D. Germline CDR1 is DFQATT and CDR2 is SNEGSKA (reference sequence). CDR3 size: 14 residues. Trimming took 3 bases from V and 0 from J, leaving 9 bases between them. The CDR3, as DNA: TGCAGTGCTAGTTCGGGAGCTAGCAATCAGCCCCAGCATTTT. Its protein is CSASSGASNQPQHF.

The V call is TRBV12-3 or TRBV12-4, the J call TRBJ2-5, with 8 bases matching TRBD2. With V trimmed by 5 bases and J by 2 bases, 10 bases remained unmatched. This CDR3 region has 16 residues. The CDR3 loop reads CASSPSGSGGQETQYF. The CDR3 bases are TGTGCCAGCAGTCCCTCCGGGAGCGGGGGTCAAGAGACCCAGTACTTC.